This T cell receptor (beta chain) appears in the sequencing data of a study of CD8 T cells in ankylosing spondylitis. TCRdb used MiXCR to reprocess the 5' RACE reads, holding one entry per CDR3 protein. The profile shows some 130,000 distinct CDR3 sequences, roughly 15% of them singletons. The V gene's germline CDR1 is SGHKS and CDR2 YYEKEE (reference sequence). V dropped 5 bases and J dropped 0 bases, with 13 bases sitting between them. The CDR3 sequence is 15 residues long. Source material: blood, either unsorted or a sorted T cell fraction (not recorded which). The chain joins TRBV5-5 to TRBJ2-3; D gene uncertain. The clonotype comes from a female donor with ankylosing spondylitis or in good health (not recorded which). Written as DNA, the CDR3 is TGTGCCAGCAGTAACCTGACCCGTAGCACAGATACGCAGTATTTT. It encodes CASSNLTRSTDTQYF. The full variable domain, completed using reference TRBV5-5 and TRBJ2-3, is DAGVTQSPTHLIKTRGQQVTLRCSPISGHKSVSWYQQVLGQGPQFIFQYYEKEERGRGNFPDRFSARQFPNYSSELNVNALLLGDSALYLCASSNLTRSTDTQYFGPGTRLTVL.